This T cell receptor (beta chain) is from a study of blood T cell repertoires in COVID-19. Study-wide context: Whether acute or convalescent, the COVID-19 samples came from the United States, Italy and Spain. The cDNA or gDNA used as material had been derived from T cells, B-cell-depleted T cells, or PBMCs.

Per the authors' pipeline: Nucleated cell number was recorded as an estimate derived from reference gene primer amplification. The table came from immunoSEQ multiplex PCR; TCRdb's copy has only in-frame clones and leaves some out. The D gene and trimming were derived from the DNA, and the V and J assignments and clone size from that table. The table lists 200,000 to 250,000 clones, roughly 90% of them singletons, with 1.5% to 2% in the top ten. The TCR was taken from a man aged 40-49 years with active or convalescent COVID-19. Sequenced: peripheral blood.

Here the CDR3 DNA reads TGTGCCAGCAGCGGACTAGCGGGGGATAGATTCTTC. This translates into CASSGLAGDRFF. The V call is TRBV9, the J call TRBJ2-1; 12 bases map to TRBD2. The CDR3 has 12 amino acids. From germline, CDR1 is SGDLS and CDR2 YYNGEE. V dropped 3 bases and J dropped 16; count of bases not matched to a gene: 5.